Shown below are 16 T cell receptor beta chains from a single sample sequenced in a study of monozygotic twins with cystic fibrosis. Assay used: immunoSEQ multiplex PCR; TCRdb lists only in-frame clones, some missing. Here the sample spans 35,000 or so clones, about 80% being singletons. The sample comprised blood. These TCRs come from a girl aged 2 to 10 with cystic fibrosis.

This clone has more than one count but fewer than ten. The rearrangement uses TRBV9 and TRBJ1-2; a weak D match, TRBD1 (6 bases). The V gene lost 0 bases and the J gene lost 3 bases, with 6 bases spanning the gap. This CDR3 is 13 amino acids long. Germline V gene sequence: CDR1 SGDLS, CDR2 YYNGEE. CDR3 amino acids: CASSVGQDYGYTF. CDR3 DNA sequence: TGTGCCAGCAGCGTAGGACAGGACTATGGCTACACCTTC.

V usage is TRBV6-1 and J usage is TRBJ2-7; possibly TRBD2 for D (6 bases). The CDR3 consists of 17 residues. Trimming took 3 bases from V and 3 from J, leaving 21 bases between them. Germline values: CDR1 MNHNS, CDR2 SASEGT. In DNA, the CDR3 is TGTGCCAGCAGTGAGGTACCGGGACCTTGGGGGGTCTACGAGCAGTACTTC. Its protein product is CASSEVPGPWGVYEQYF.

V is TRBV7-9 and J is TRBJ2-7; 9 bases match TRBD2. The CDR3 extends over 15 amino acids. CDR1 SEHNR and CDR2 FQNEAQ come from the germline V gene (reference sequence). V was clipped by 1 base and J by 3 bases; unmatched bases: 4. The CDR3 region is CASSLGSGGGYEQYF. In nucleotides, the CDR3 is TGTGCCAGCAGCTTAGGTAGCGGGGGAGGCTACGAGCAGTACTTC.

The chain combines TRBV19 with TRBJ1-6; D is perhaps TRBD1 (5 bases). This CDR3 comprises 15 residues. The V gene lost 4 bases and the J gene lost 8 bases, with 15 bases spanning the gap. Germline V gene data show CDR1 as LNHDA and CDR2 as SQIVND (reference sequence). Written as DNA, the CDR3 is TGTGCCAGTAGTAGGGTTGCCAGGGATGATTCACCCCTCCACTTT. Translating it yields CASSRVARDDSPLHF.

This clone was found a few times. The chain uses TRBV7-2 and TRBJ2-7; 13 bases agree with TRBD2. Germline values: CDR1 SGHTA, CDR2 FQGNSA. There are 15 residues in the CDR3. After removal of 4 bases from V and 2 bases from J, the junction contained 2 bases not matched to a gene. The CDR3 DNA reads TGTGCCAGCAGCTCGACTAGCGGGGGGCCCTACGAGCAGTACTTC. This sequence encodes CASSSTSGGPYEQYF.

The rearrangement joins TRBV5-4 to TRBJ1-2; D uncertain. Germline lookup yields CDR1 SGHNT and CDR2 YYREEE (reference sequence). The CDR3 length is 11 residues. The V and J ends lost 4 bases and 12 bases respectively, with 13 bases between them. As DNA, the CDR3 is TGTGCCAGCAGCCTGTCCGGATCTCACACCTTC. This encodes CASSLSGSHTF.

V gene TRBV5-6 combines with J gene TRBJ2-3, with 7 positions matching TRBD2. V lost 1 base, J lost 0 bases, and 11 bases stayed unmatched. Germline loops: CDR1 SGHDT, CDR2 YYEEEE. The CDR3 has 18 amino acids. This CDR3 is CASSLIVRLADSTDTQYF. The CDR3 bases are TGTGCCAGCAGCTTGATCGTCAGGCTAGCGGATAGCACAGATACGCAGTATTTT.

The chain recombines TRBV7-2 with TRBJ2-2; D perhaps matches TRBD1 (5 bases). The V end was cut by 2 bases, the J end by 5 bases, with 15 bases between. Per the germline V gene, CDR1 is SGHTA and CDR2 is FQGNSA. The CDR3 consists of 16 residues. This CDR3 reads CASSLTGQGRTGELFF. CDR3 in DNA: TGTGCCAGCAGCTTAACCGGTCAGGGCAGGACCGGGGAGCTGTTTTTT.

The gene calls are TRBV6-5 and TRBJ1-6; unclear D gene. V was trimmed by 2 bases and J by 0 bases, leaving 8 bases between them. From germline, CDR1 is MNHEY and CDR2 SVGAGI. There are 16 residues in the CDR3. The CDR3 sequence: CASSYADSSYNSPLHF. CDR3 in DNA: TGTGCCAGCAGTTACGCCGATAGCTCCTATAATTCACCCCTCCACTTT.

The chain links TRBV19 to TRBJ2-7; tentative D call: TRBD1 (5 bases). CDR3 size: 13 residues. Germline CDR1 is LNHDA and CDR2 is SQIVND (reference sequence). The V end lost 7 bases, the J end lost 3 bases, and 13 bases lay between the germline ends. CDR3 DNA: TGTGCCAGTATGGGGCACGGAGACTACGAGCAGTACTTC. The encoded protein is CASMGHGDYEQYF.

V usage is TRBV13 and J usage is TRBJ2-6, with 8 bases aligning to TRBD1. V lost 5 bases, J lost 0 bases, and 9 bases stayed unmatched. The CDR3 length is 18 residues. CDR1 is PRHDT and CDR2 is FYEKMQ in the germline V gene (reference sequence). The CDR3 DNA reads TGTGCCAGCAGCGTCGACAGGGGACCTCTCTCTGGGGCCAACGTCCTGACTTTC. It codes for CASSVDRGPLSGANVLTF.

The V and J genes are TRBV9 and TRBJ1-3; 7 positions agree with TRBD1. The germline V gene encodes CDR1 SGDLS and CDR2 YYNGEE. The CDR3 sequence is 18 residues long. With V trimmed by 2 bases and J by 0 bases, 11 bases remained unmatched. The CDR3 nucleotides are TGTGCCAGCAGCGTCACCCCCGGACAGGCGGGCTCTGGAAACACCATATATTTT. This gives the protein CASSVTPGQAGSGNTIYF.

The genes are TRBV5-1 and TRBJ1-6; D might be TRBD1 (5 bases). Germline V gene sequence: CDR1 SGHRS, CDR2 YFSETQ. V lost 0 bases to trimming and J lost 3 bases, with 7 bases between them. The CDR3 is made up of 15 amino acids. This CDR3 is CASSLGQNYNSPLHF. In DNA, the CDR3 is TGCGCCAGCAGCTTGGGACAGAACTATAATTCACCCCTCCACTTT.

This chain uses TRBV27 with TRBJ1-2, with a possible D match to TRBD1 (5 bases). Deletions cut 5 bases from V and 0 bases from J, with 10 bases between. Germline V gene lookup returns CDR1 MNHEY and CDR2 SMNVEV (reference sequence). CDR3 size: 14 residues. The CDR3 DNA follows: TGTGCCAGCAGTGCGATGACAGCTAACTATGGCTACACCTTC. As protein: CASSAMTANYGYTF.

The chain has TRBV5-6 and TRBJ2-1, with D possibly being TRBD1 or TRBD2 (5 bases each). The germline V and J ends were trimmed by 2 bases and 3 bases, with 18 bases remaining between them. There are 17 residues in the CDR3. Germline V lookup: CDR1 SGHDT, CDR2 YYEEEE. The CDR3 region has the DNA TGTGCCAGCAGCTTAATGGGAGAGGGGTTCAACTACAATGAGCAGTTCTTC. Residues: CASSLMGEGFNYNEQFF.

The rearrangement links TRBV18 to TRBJ2-5; D may be TRBD1 or TRBD2 (6 bases each). The germline V gene has CDR1 KGHSH and CDR2 LQKENI. This CDR3 has 13 amino acids. V was pared by 2 bases and J by 5 bases, with 9 bases between. The CDR3 region has the DNA TGTGCCAGCTCACCAACGGGGGCGGAGACCCAGTACTTC. It encodes CASSPTGAETQYF.